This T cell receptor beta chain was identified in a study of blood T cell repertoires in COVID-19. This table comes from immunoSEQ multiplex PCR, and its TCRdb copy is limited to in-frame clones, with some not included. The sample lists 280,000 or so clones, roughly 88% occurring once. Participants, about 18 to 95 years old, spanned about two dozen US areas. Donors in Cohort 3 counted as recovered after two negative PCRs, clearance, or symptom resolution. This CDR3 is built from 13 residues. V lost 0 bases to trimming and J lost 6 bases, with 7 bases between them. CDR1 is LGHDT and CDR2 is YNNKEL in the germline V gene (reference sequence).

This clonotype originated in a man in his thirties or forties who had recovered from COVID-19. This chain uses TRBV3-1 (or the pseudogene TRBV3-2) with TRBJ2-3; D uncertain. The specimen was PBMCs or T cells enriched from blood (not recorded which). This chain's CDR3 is CASSQDPGDTQYF. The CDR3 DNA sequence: TGTGCCAGCAGCCAAGATCCCGGGGATACGCAGTATTTT.